Listed here are 27 T cell receptor beta chains from one sample, sequenced in a study of blood T cells in healthy people across ages. Next came a second PCR, run for 7 to 11 cycles, which used a sample-barcoded 5' primer along with a J-beta primer mix. TCRdb processed the 5' RACE reads anew with MiXCR; each CDR3 protein has one entry. The table has fewer than 1,000,000 distinct CDR3 sequences, 35% to 50% seen once; the top ten hold 15% to 20%. Sequenced sample: blood. Receptors were obtained from a man older than 75 in good health.

The genes are TRBV11-2 and TRBJ1-5, with 7 bases matching TRBD1. Germline trimming cut 4 bases from V and 4 bases from J; bases unmatched to any gene: 7. This CDR3 is 15 amino acids long. CDR1 and CDR2 from the germline V gene are SGHAT and FQNNGV. The CDR3 loop reads CASSSTRDSNQPQHF. CDR3 coding DNA: TGTGCCAGCAGCTCCACCAGGGACAGTAATCAGCCCCAGCATTTT.

This rearrangement joins TRBV27 to TRBJ1-4; D might be TRBD1 (6 bases). Germline V gives CDR1 MNHEY, CDR2 SMNVEV (reference sequence). Trimming pared 2 bases from V and 11 bases from J, leaving 12 bases between. The CDR3 is 13 residues long. Written as DNA, the CDR3 is TGTGCCAGCAGTTTAATATCAGGGGCCAAACTGTTTTTT. It yields the protein CASSLISGAKLFF. Full variable domain (remainder filled in from reference TRBV27 and TRBJ1-4): EAQVTQNPRYLITVTGKKLTVTCSQNMNHEYMSWYRQDPGLGLRQIYYSMNVEVTDKGDVPEGYKVSRKEKRNFPLILESPSPNQTSLYFCASSLISGAKLFFGSGTQLSVL.

This clonotype came up many times. The rearrangement uses TRBV29-1 and TRBJ2-1, with 10 nucleotides matching TRBD2. Germline CDR1 is SQVTM and CDR2 is ANQGSEA. V dropped 8 bases and J dropped 6; count of bases not matched to a gene: 7. The CDR3 is made up of 13 amino acids. The CDR3 DNA follows: TGCAGCACAACCGGGACTAGCGTCAATGAGCAGTTCTTC. It translates to CSTTGTSVNEQFF.

The gene calls are TRBV6-2 or TRBV6-3 and TRBJ2-4, with TRBD2 matching over 14 bases. The J call may be mistaken, given a closer DNA end match to TRBJ2-7. The CDR3 is made up of 14 amino acids. Germline V gene lookup returns CDR1 MNHEY and CDR2 SVGEGT. CDR3 nucleotides: TGTGCCAGCAGTCGGGGACTAGCGGGAGACGAGCAGTACTTC. Protein product: CASSRGLAGDEQYF.

For the CDR3, the DNA is TGCGCCAGCAGCGTCCGGGCGACCACCGGGGAGCTGTTTTTT. This encodes CASSVRATTGELFF. The chain uses TRBV5-1 and TRBJ2-2, with D unresolved. The CDR3 totals 14 residues. Germline V gene data show CDR1 as SGHRS and CDR2 as YFSETQ. V lost 4 bases to trimming and J lost 4 bases, with 11 bases between them.

V gene TRBV28 combines with J gene TRBJ1-1; perhaps TRBD1 as D (6 bases). Germline assignment: CDR1 MDHEN and CDR2 SYDVKM. V was clipped by 6 bases and J by 10 bases, with 12 bases between them. The CDR3 is 11 amino acids. As DNA, the CDR3 is TGTGCCAGCAGACTACAGGGTTCAGCTTTCTTT. This gives the protein CASRLQGSAFF.

The J gene is TRBJ2-1, the V gene TRBV7-6; 14 bases align to TRBD2. Germline V gives CDR1 SGHVS, CDR2 FNYEAQ. After removal of 1 base from V and 8 bases from J, the junction contained 7 bases not matched to a gene. The CDR3 totals 17 residues. CDR3 nucleotide sequence: TGTGCCAGCAGCTTAGGGGGCGGGACTAGCGGGAGTTATGAGCAGTTCTTC. It yields the protein CASSLGGGTSGSYEQFF.

With regard to this clonotype: The junction does not match germline at one end; this may be a read error. The chain is built from TRBV12-3 or TRBV12-4 and TRBJ2-5; the D gene is possibly TRBD1 (6 bases). The CDR3 is made up of 17 amino acids. The DNA for the CDR3 is TGTGCCAGCGGTTTCCTCTATGGACAGACCGGGATTGAGACCCAGTACTTC. Translated, it gives CASGFLYGQTGIETQYF.

This clonotype has just one count. The rearrangement uses TRBV10-3 and TRBJ2-7, with TRBD2 matching 10 bases. This CDR3 comprises 15 residues. Germline CDR1 ENHRY, CDR2 SYGVKD. J gave up 7 bases and V 6 bases, and 12 bases lay outside the gene matches. CDR3 residues: CAISRTSGEDNEQYF. The CDR3 bases are TGTGCCATCAGCCGGACTAGCGGAGAAGACAATGAGCAGTACTTC.

J is TRBJ2-4 and V is TRBV10-1; 7 bases agree with TRBD2. The DNA end is more similar to TRBJ2-7, so the J call may be wrong. Per germline, CDR1 WNHNN and CDR2 SYGVQD (reference sequence). The CDR3 length is 13 residues. In DNA form, the CDR3 reads TGCGCGCGACCGAAACAGCGGGGCTACGAGCAGTACTTC. This sequence encodes CARPKQRGYEQYF.

The chain employs TRBV10-3 and TRBJ1-4; D is undetermined. V was cut by 5 bases and J by 8 bases, with 9 bases left in between. The germline CDR1 and CDR2 sequences are ENHRY and SYGVKD. There are 12 residues in the CDR3. The DNA for the CDR3 is TGTGCCATCAGTATGGACCAGGAAAAACTGTTTTTT. Its protein is CAISMDQEKLFF.

The sample holds many counts of this clonotype. V usage is TRBV27 and J usage is TRBJ2-1; 8 positions agree with TRBD1. This CDR3 contains 14 residues. With 6 bases clipped from V and 4 bases from J, the junction kept 5 bases outside the gene matches. Germline lookup yields CDR1 MNHEY and CDR2 SMNVEV (reference sequence). The CDR3: CASSRDRGYNEQFF. The CDR3 bases are TGTGCCAGCAGCCGCGACAGGGGATACAATGAGCAGTTCTTC.

The rearrangement joins TRBV7-2 to TRBJ2-3; TRBD1 is a possible D gene (5 bases). CDR3 length: 13 amino acids. The V gene's germline CDR1 is SGHTA and CDR2 FQGNSA. The V and J ends lost 4 bases and 5 bases respectively, with 10 bases between them. The CDR3 here is CASSYRLGDTQYF. CDR3 in DNA: TGTGCCAGCAGCTACAGGCTTGGAGATACGCAGTATTTT. Full variable domain (remainder filled in from reference TRBV7-2 and TRBJ2-3): GAGVSQSPSNKVTEKGKDVELRCDPISGHTALYWYRQSLGQGLEFLIYFQGNSAPDKSGLPSDRFSAERTGGSVSTLTIQRTQQEDSAVYLCASSYRLGDTQYFGPGTRLTVL.

The rearrangement links TRBV30 to TRBJ1-5; D unclear. The V and J ends lost 1 base and 6 bases respectively, with 7 bases between them. CDR1 is GTSNPN, CDR2 SVGIG, per germline (reference sequence). This CDR3 is built from 12 residues. The CDR3 DNA is TGTGCCTGGAGTGGGGTCGGTCAGCCCCAGCATTTT. Amino acid sequence: CAWSGVGQPQHF. Full variable domain (missing parts from reference TRBV30 and TRBJ1-5): SQTIHQWPATLVQPVGSPLSLECTVEGTSNPNLYWYRQAAGRGLQLLFYSVGIGQISSEVPQNLSASRPQDRQFILSSKKLLLSDSGFYLCAWSGVGQPQHFGDGTRLSIL.

The chain couples TRBV7-2 to TRBJ2-3; the D gene is possibly TRBD1 (6 bases). Germline V gene sequence: CDR1 SGHTA, CDR2 FQGNSA. V dropped 5 bases and J dropped 9 bases, with 18 bases sitting between them. The CDR3 is 14 residues long. Here the CDR3 reads CASSRDIATDTQYF. CDR3 nucleotides: TGTGCCAGCAGCCGGGACATTGCAACGGACACGCAGTATTTT.

This clonotype came up a few times. The junction departs from germline at one end; a sequencing error may be responsible. This chain connects TRBV7-2 to TRBJ2-1; 9 bases line up with TRBD2. The CDR3 runs 15 residues. Germline CDR1 and CDR2: SGHTA and FQGNSA. CDR3 nucleotide sequence: TGTGCCAGCAGTTTAGCGGGAGTCATTAGTAATGAGCAGTTCTTC. This gives the protein CASSLAGVISNEQFF.

The chain has TRBV6-6 and TRBJ2-1, with TRBD2 matching 11 bases. J gave up 6 bases and V 10 bases, and 5 bases lay outside the gene matches. The germline V gene encodes CDR1 MNHNY and CDR2 SVGAGI (reference sequence). The CDR3 is 13 residues long. The CDR3 sequence is CATCSGRANEQFF. In DNA form, the CDR3 reads TGTGCCACCTGTAGCGGGAGGGCCAATGAGCAGTTCTTC.

V gene TRBV29-1 combines with J gene TRBJ2-7, with D possibly being TRBD1 (5 bases). The CDR3 contains 14 residues. Looked up from germline, CDR1 is SQVTM and CDR2 is ANQGSEA. The germline V and J ends were trimmed by 5 bases and 3 bases, with 17 bases remaining between them. The CDR3 region has the DNA TGCAGCGTTTCACACAGGTCTAATTTCTACGAGCAGTACTTC. Translated: CSVSHRSNFYEQYF.

In the case of this clonotype: This likely reflects a read error, since a far larger clone is one base away. The CDR3 bases are TGTGCCAGCAGTTCCCCCGACGAGCAGTACTTC. This gives the protein CASSSPDEQYF. The chain couples TRBV28 to TRBJ2-5; D ambiguous. TRBJ2-7 matches the DNA end more closely, so the J call is doubtful. The CDR3 is made up of 11 amino acids. CDR1 and CDR2 from the germline V gene are MDHEN and SYDVKM.

The chain links TRBV28 to TRBJ1-1; D not resolved. This CDR3 contains 14 residues. V lost 5 bases and J lost 1, with 11 bases in between. Per germline, CDR1 MDHEN and CDR2 SYDVKM. The CDR3: CASSTTSGNTEAFF. CDR3 nucleotide sequence: TGTGCCAGCAGTACGACCAGCGGGAACACTGAAGCTTTCTTT.

This chain links TRBV29-1 with TRBJ2-2; 7 bases match TRBD1. V lost 6 bases and J lost 6; bases outside the gene matches: 4. There are 12 residues in the CDR3. Germline V gene sequence: CDR1 SQVTM, CDR2 ANQGSEA. The CDR3 DNA is TGCAGCGTGGTAGGACAGGCCGGGGAGCTGTTTTTT. Protein product: CSVVGQAGELFF.

In its sample, this clonotype was seen many times. J is TRBJ2-1 and V is TRBV7-2; 15 bases map to TRBD2. Germline V gene lookup returns CDR1 SGHTA and CDR2 FQGNSA. The CDR3 sequence is 19 residues long. The J segment lost 7 bases and the V segment lost 5 bases, leaving 15 bases of the junction unmatched. DNA of the CDR3: TGTGCCAGCAGCCCGAGGACTAGCGGGAGGGCCTTTTCAACGAATGAGCAGTTCTTC. It codes for CASSPRTSGRAFSTNEQFF.

This clonotype showed up just a few times. The rearrangement joins TRBV7-2 to TRBJ2-3, with 11 bases lining up with TRBD2. The CDR3 runs 18 residues. The germline gives CDR1 SGHTA, CDR2 FQGNSA. J was trimmed by 7 bases and V by 5 bases; bases with no gene match: 17. The CDR3 nucleotides read TGTGCCAGCAGCCTACAACCTACACTAGCGGGAGCCTTTAATACGCAGTATTTT. Translation: CASSLQPTLAGAFNTQYF.

This clonotype has only a few counts. The rearrangement links TRBV20-1 to TRBJ1-4; possibly TRBD1 for D (6 bases). Germline V gene data show CDR1 as DFQATT and CDR2 as SNEGSKA (reference sequence). The V gene lost 0 bases and the J gene lost 6 bases, with 11 bases spanning the gap. This CDR3 contains 14 residues. In nucleotides, the CDR3 is TGCAGTGCTAGAGATGCGGCAGGGGATGAAAAACTGTTTTTT. Encoded protein: CSARDAAGDEKLFF.

V is TRBV19 and J is TRBJ2-7; 9 positions match TRBD1. The CDR3 covers 17 residues. V lost 2 bases to trimming and J lost 6 bases; unmatched junction nucleotides: 14. Germline CDR1 is LNHDA and CDR2 is SQIVND (reference sequence). The CDR3 protein is CASSIFTVGTGSSEQYF. In DNA form, the CDR3 reads TGTGCCAGTAGTATATTTACTGTTGGGACAGGGTCGAGCGAGCAGTACTTC.

This clonotype was counted between two and nine times. The chain employs TRBV9 and TRBJ1-1, with D tentatively TRBD1 (6 bases). This CDR3 is 14 amino acids long. The germline gives CDR1 SGDLS, CDR2 YYNGEE. Trimming shortened V by 5 bases and J by 3 bases, and 14 bases separated the two germline ends. As DNA, the CDR3 is TGTGCCAGCAGAAAAGGACAGTCAGACACTGAAGCTTTCTTT. It encodes CASRKGQSDTEAFF. Drawing the rest from reference TRBV9 and TRBJ1-1, the complete variable domain is DSGVTQTPKHLITATGQRVTLRCSPRSGDLSVYWYQQSLDQGLQFLIQYYNGEERAKGNILERFSAQQFPDLHSELNLSSLELGDSALYFCASRKGQSDTEAFFGQGTRLTVV.

The table lists this clonotype with a few counts. The chain employs TRBV12-3 or TRBV12-4 and TRBJ2-7; 7 bases align to TRBD1. This CDR3 region has 13 residues. Trimming took 3 bases from V and 4 from J; bases not matched to a gene: 3. CDR3 protein: CASSFSRGYEQYF. The CDR3 nucleotides read TGTGCCAGCAGTTTCTCCAGGGGGTACGAGCAGTACTTC.